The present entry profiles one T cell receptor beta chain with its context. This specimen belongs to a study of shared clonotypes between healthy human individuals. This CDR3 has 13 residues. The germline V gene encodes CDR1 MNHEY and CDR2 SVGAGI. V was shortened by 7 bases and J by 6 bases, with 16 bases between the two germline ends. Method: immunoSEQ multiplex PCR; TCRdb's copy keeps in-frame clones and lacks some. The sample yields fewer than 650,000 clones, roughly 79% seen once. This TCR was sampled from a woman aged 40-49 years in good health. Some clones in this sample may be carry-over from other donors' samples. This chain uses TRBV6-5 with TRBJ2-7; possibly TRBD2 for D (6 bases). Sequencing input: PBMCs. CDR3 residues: CASKDGGVGEQYF. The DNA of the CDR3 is TGTGCCAGCAAGGACGGGGGAGTGGGCGAGCAGTACTTC.